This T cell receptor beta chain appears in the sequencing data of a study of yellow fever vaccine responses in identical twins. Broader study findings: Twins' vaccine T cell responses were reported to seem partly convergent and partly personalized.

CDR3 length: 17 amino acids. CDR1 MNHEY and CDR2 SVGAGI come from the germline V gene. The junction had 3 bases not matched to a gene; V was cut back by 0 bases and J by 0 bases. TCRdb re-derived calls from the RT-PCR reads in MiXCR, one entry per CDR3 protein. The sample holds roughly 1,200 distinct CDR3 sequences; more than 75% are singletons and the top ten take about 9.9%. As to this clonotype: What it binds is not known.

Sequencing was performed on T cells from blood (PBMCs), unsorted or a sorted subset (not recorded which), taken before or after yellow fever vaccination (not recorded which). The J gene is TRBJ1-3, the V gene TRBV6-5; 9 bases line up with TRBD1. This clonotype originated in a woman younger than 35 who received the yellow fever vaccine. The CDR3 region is CASSYSPTGGSGNTIYF. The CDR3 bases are TGTGCCAGCAGTTACTCGCCGACAGGGGGCTCTGGAAACACCATATATTTT.